The 15 T cell receptor beta chains below all came from one sample that was sequenced in a study of blood T cell repertoires in COVID-19 (dated by TCRdb to the early 2020s). Receptor libraries were prepared by the immunoSEQ multiplex PCR assay. TCRdb holds this immuneACCESS table with in-frame rearrangements only. Some clones are missing; in checked studies, unresolved V genes explain under half, and the rest has no known cause. The sample table lists approximately 300,000 clones, 89% of them with a count of one. Jointly, the top ten make up roughly 5.3% of the sample. Sequenced sample: PBMCs or T cells enriched from blood (not recorded which). These receptor sequences come from a man aged 55-75 years who had recovered from COVID-19.

The rearrangement uses TRBV2 and TRBJ1-5; possibly TRBD1 for D (5 bases). V was shortened by 4 bases and J by 7 bases, with 17 bases between the two germline ends. The germline CDR1 and CDR2 sequences are SNHLY and FYNNEI. The CDR3 sequence is 15 residues long. CDR3 sequence reads: CASSGFSQGGQPQHF. DNA for the CDR3: TGTGCCAGCAGTGGGTTTAGTCAGGGTGGACAGCCCCAGCATTTT.

The rearrangement uses TRBV6-5 and TRBJ2-7, with 9 bases identical to TRBD1. Germline CDR1 is MNHEY and CDR2 is SVGAGI. J lost 3 bases, V lost 2 bases, and 8 bases had no gene match. CDR3 size: 16 residues. The CDR3 protein is CASSYNPGQGVYEQYF. The CDR3 nucleotides are TGTGCCAGCAGTTACAACCCGGGACAGGGAGTCTACGAGCAGTACTTC.

The J gene is TRBJ2-7, the V gene TRBV28, with D possibly matching TRBD2 (5 bases). CDR1 and CDR2 (germline): MDHEN, SYDVKM. The germline V and J ends were trimmed by 5 bases and 5 bases, with 16 bases remaining between them. The CDR3 extends over 14 amino acids. Here the CDR3 reads CASSKVSGWDEQYF. CDR3 DNA: TGTGCCAGCAGTAAGGTATCGGGGTGGGACGAGCAGTACTTC.

This chain joins TRBV24-1 and TRBJ1-1, with TRBD1 matching over 9 bases. The V gene end was trimmed by 7 bases and the J gene end by 1 base; junction bases not matched to a gene: 6. Germline CDR1 KGHDR, CDR2 SFDVKD. The CDR3 has 15 amino acids. CDR3 region: CATRAPGQGNTEAFF. The CDR3 coding sequence is TGTGCCACCAGGGCTCCGGGACAGGGGAACACTGAAGCTTTCTTT.

This chain links TRBV6-4 with TRBJ2-5, with 8 bases aligning to TRBD1. Germline V gives CDR1 MRHNA, CDR2 SNTAGT. With 5 bases clipped from V and 1 base from J, the junction kept 9 bases outside the gene matches. The CDR3 length is 16 residues. The CDR3 region has the DNA TGTGCCAGCAGTCCTGGAGGACAGGGCTTCCAAGAGACCCAGTACTTC. This translates into CASSPGGQGFQETQYF.

This chain joins TRBV7-2 and TRBJ2-7; 11 bases agree with TRBD2. V trimming: 1 base; J trimming: 3 bases; junction bases outside the gene matches: 5. Germline V gene lookup returns CDR1 SGHTA and CDR2 FQGNSA. The CDR3 consists of 16 residues. The CDR3 sequence is CASSLGGLAGGYEQYF. As DNA, the CDR3 is TGTGCCAGCAGCTTAGGGGGGCTAGCGGGAGGCTACGAGCAGTACTTC.

This rearrangement joins TRBV5-1 to TRBJ2-7; 8 bases map to TRBD2. The length of the CDR3 is 15 residues. Losses at the gene ends were 4 bases for V and 5 bases for J; bases not matched to a gene: 11. Germline lookup yields CDR1 SGHRS and CDR2 YFSETQ. CDR3 region: CASSRGGVAGNEQYF. In nucleotides, the CDR3 is TGCGCCAGCAGCCGCGGGGGAGTAGCGGGAAACGAGCAGTACTTC.

The chain uses TRBV7-9 and TRBJ2-1; possible D gene TRBD2, 6 bases. V lost 2 bases and J lost 9, with 20 bases in between. CDR1 is SEHNR, CDR2 FQNEAQ, per germline (reference sequence). CDR3 length equals 16 residues. The CDR3 spells CASSLRGSGALFEQFF. In DNA, the CDR3 is TGTGCCAGCAGCTTAAGGGGTAGCGGAGCCCTGTTTGAGCAGTTCTTC.

This clone was seen just once. This chain links TRBV7-2 with TRBJ2-3, with D unresolved. The CDR3 contains 13 residues. Germline V gene data show CDR1 as SGHTA and CDR2 as FQGNSA. The V and J ends lost 2 bases and 4 bases respectively, with 7 bases between them. The chain's CDR3 is CASSLNRADTQYF. The CDR3 bases are TGTGCCAGCAGCTTAAATCGGGCAGATACGCAGTATTTT.

The chain carries TRBV13 and TRBJ2-5; TRBD1 matches 8 bases. The CDR3 has 16 amino acids. Germline CDR1 is PRHDT and CDR2 is FYEKMQ (reference sequence). Trimming cost V 6 bases and J 1 base; bases outside gene matches: 10. This CDR3 reads CASSPFAGGLQETQYF. The DNA of the CDR3 is TGTGCCAGCAGTCCATTCGCAGGGGGCCTCCAAGAGACCCAGTACTTC.

This sequence joins TRBV9 and TRBJ2-5; 10 bases are shared with TRBD1. Germline lookup yields CDR1 SGDLS and CDR2 YYNGEE. The CDR3 is made up of 15 amino acids. Trimming took 0 bases from V and 5 from J; bases not matched to a gene: 4. The CDR3 reads CASSVEVTGGETQYF. CDR3 in DNA: TGTGCCAGCAGCGTAGAGGTGACAGGGGGCGAGACCCAGTACTTC. Full variable domain (outside the CDR3, taken from reference TRBV9 and TRBJ2-5): DSGVTQTPKHLITATGQRVTLRCSPRSGDLSVYWYQQSLDQGLQFLIQYYNGEERAKGNILERFSAQQFPDLHSELNLSSLELGDSALYFCASSVEVTGGETQYFGPGTRLLVL.

The chain employs TRBV28 and TRBJ2-7, with 7 bases lining up with TRBD1. CDR1 is MDHEN and CDR2 is SYDVKM in the germline V gene. This CDR3 has 14 amino acids. After removal of 5 bases from V and 6 bases from J, the junction contained 10 bases not matched to a gene. As DNA, the CDR3 is TGTGCCAGCAGTCTTCCCGGCGACAGGGCCGAGCAGTACTTC. Protein: CASSLPGDRAEQYF.

J is TRBJ2-6 and V is TRBV19; no clear D. In germline, CDR1 is LNHDA, CDR2 SQIVND (reference sequence). V lost 4 bases and J 0 bases, leaving 7 bases between the germline ends. The CDR3 totals 15 residues. CDR3 in amino acids: CASSKLFSGANVLTF. In DNA form, the CDR3 reads TGTGCCAGTAGTAAATTATTCTCTGGGGCCAACGTCCTGACTTTC.

DNA of the CDR3: TGTGCCAGTAGAGGTCCCGGGACAGGGATCGATGGCTACACCTTC. This encodes CASRGPGTGIDGYTF. The genes are TRBV19 and TRBJ1-2; TRBD1 matches at 9 bases. The V gene end was trimmed by 6 bases and the J gene end by 6 bases; junction bases not matched to a gene: 11. The CDR3 sequence is 15 residues long. Germline CDR1 and CDR2: LNHDA and SQIVND (reference sequence). The complete variable domain, with remaining parts taken from reference TRBV19 and TRBJ1-2, reads DGGITQSPKYLFRKEGQNVTLSCEQNLNHDAMYWYRQDPGQGLRLIYYSQIVNDFQKGDIAEGYSVSREKKESFPLTVTSAQKNPTAFYLCASRGPGTGIDGYTFGSGTRLTVV.

J is TRBJ2-5 and V is TRBV5-4; 7 bases fit TRBD1. Trimming removed 7 bases from V and 7 bases from J; junction bases left unmatched: 4. The CDR3 is 11 residues long. Germline CDR1 is SGHNT and CDR2 is YYREEE (reference sequence). The CDR3 loop reads CASGNRGTQYF. As DNA, the CDR3 is TGTGCCAGCGGGAACAGGGGGACCCAGTACTTC.